These 26 T cell receptor beta chains were sequenced from one sample in a study of regulatory T cells in long-lasting Graves disease. Building the TCR beta libraries relied on iRepertoire HTBI primers, and CDR3 regions underwent Arm-PCR. Each CDR3 protein is one row after TCRdb ran MiXCR on the multiplex PCR reads. Found here are 560,000 or so distinct CDR3 sequences, about 16% of them singletons; the top ten hold around 12%. Indicated time point: newly diagnosed GD, antithyroid drugs for less than 3 months. Construction of the TCR library relied on RNA isolated from PBMCs. The same specimen was also included in a second study, on T cells in Graves' hyperthyroidism and ophthalmopathy.

Material: peripheral blood mononuclear cells (PBMCs), obtained at new diagnosis, from a patient treated with antithyroid drugs. The receptor source for this set is a man between 18 and 35 years old with Graves disease.

There are many counts of this clonotype. This sequence joins TRBV24-1 and TRBJ2-7; D is possibly TRBD1 (6 bases). There are 14 residues in the CDR3. The V end was cut by 4 bases, the J end by 3 bases, with 12 bases between. Per the germline V gene, CDR1 is KGHDR and CDR2 is SFDVKD. CDR3 nucleotide sequence: TGTGCCACCAGTGAGACCGGGACAAGCTACGAGCAGTACTTC. Its protein product is CATSETGTSYEQYF.

The CDR3: CASSLGLERSIQYF. CDR3 nucleotide sequence: TGTGCCAGCAGCCTAGGACTAGAACGATCCATTCAGTACTTC. V and J are TRBV9 and TRBJ2-4; 7 bases align to TRBD2. Germline lookup yields CDR1 SGDLS and CDR2 YYNGEE. The CDR3 is made up of 14 amino acids. V was clipped by 4 bases and J by 9 bases; unmatched bases: 10.

The chain employs TRBV20-1 and TRBJ1-2; 7 nucleotides agree with TRBD1. Germline V gives CDR1 DFQATT, CDR2 SNEGSKA (reference sequence). CDR3 length equals 14 residues. Unmatched junction bases numbered 13, after V lost 4 bases and J lost 8 bases. In DNA form, the CDR3 reads TGCAGTGCTATTGGAGGCAGGGGGACTAAGGGCTACACCTTC. Amino acid sequence: CSAIGGRGTKGYTF.

In this sample, this clonotype turned up many times. This chain uses TRBV29-1 with TRBJ2-3, with D maybe TRBD1 (5 bases). Trimming cost V 2 bases and J 4 bases, with 16 bases left between them. The CDR3 extends over 15 amino acids. Looked up from germline, CDR1 is SQVTM and CDR2 is ANQGSEA. CDR3 residues: CSVERSGNPPDTQYF. Written as DNA, the CDR3 is TGCAGCGTTGAACGGTCAGGGAACCCACCAGATACGCAGTATTTT.

Here the CDR3 DNA reads TGTGCCAGCAGTGAAGTCCAAGGGGACACCGGGGAGCTGTTTTTT. Translating gives CASSEVQGDTGELFF. The chain recombines TRBV6-1 with TRBJ2-2, with a possible D match to TRBD1 (5 bases). CDR3 length equals 15 residues. CDR1 MNHNS and CDR2 SASEGT come from the germline V gene. V was shortened by 1 base and J by 3 bases, with 9 bases between the two germline ends.

This clonotype was seen many times. CDR3 amino acids: CASSPPYPSSYEQYF. CDR3 bases: TGTGCCAGCAGCCCCCCCTACCCCTCCTCCTACGAGCAGTACTTC. The chain combines TRBV12-3 or TRBV12-4 with TRBJ2-7, with D uncertain. Trimming took 6 bases from V and 0 from J, leaving 15 bases between them. This CDR3 is 15 amino acids long.

This clonotype was seen a few times. The chain carries TRBV7-9 and TRBJ1-1, with 8 bases aligning to TRBD1. The CDR3 is 18 amino acids. Germline CDR1 and CDR2: SEHNR and FQNEAQ (reference sequence). The V segment lost 2 bases and the J segment 1 base; nucleotides outside the gene matches: 12. Here the CDR3 DNA reads TGTGCCAGCAGCTTACCCCAGGGGGCTCGCGGGGAGAACACTGAAGCTTTCTTT. It codes for CASSLPQGARGENTEAFF.

Ten or more counts support this clonotype. V gene TRBV6-1 combines with J gene TRBJ2-7; TRBD1 aligns across 11 bases. The CDR3 has 13 residues. J was trimmed by 4 bases and V by 7 bases; bases with no gene match: 3. The V gene's germline CDR1 is MNHNS and CDR2 SASEGT. CDR3 sequence: CASKGQGGYEQYF. CDR3 DNA: TGTGCCAGCAAGGGACAGGGGGGGTACGAGCAGTACTTC.

The chain has TRBV5-1 and TRBJ2-1; 8 positions match TRBD2. Germline trimming cut 2 bases from V and 4 bases from J; bases unmatched to any gene: 5. The CDR3 runs 15 residues. Germline V CDR1 and CDR2: SGHRS, YFSETQ. CDR3 protein: CASSFKREWYNEQFF. CDR3 in DNA: TGCGCCAGCAGCTTTAAGCGGGAGTGGTACAATGAGCAGTTCTTC.

The chain couples TRBV6-1 to TRBJ2-5; unclear D gene. Trimming left V 6 bases short and J 0 bases short, with 5 bases between. This CDR3 has 12 amino acids. The V gene's germline CDR1 is MNHNS and CDR2 SASEGT. This chain's CDR3 is CASSPHQETQYF. CDR3 DNA: TGTGCCAGCAGCCCCCACCAAGAGACCCAGTACTTC.

This clonotype has at least ten counts. J is TRBJ2-7 and V is TRBV2; 7 positions match TRBD1. The CDR3 has 13 amino acids. Germline V CDR1 and CDR2: SNHLY, FYNNEI. The V segment lost 7 bases and the J segment 4 bases; nucleotides outside the gene matches: 7. Here the CDR3 reads CASKEDRTYEQYF. The DNA for the CDR3 is TGTGCCAGCAAGGAGGACAGGACATACGAGCAGTACTTC.

The sample holds many counts of this clonotype. The CDR3 loop is CASSYRGDYEQYF. Written as DNA, the CDR3 is TGTGCCAGCAGCTACAGGGGCGACTACGAGCAGTACTTC. V is TRBV13 and J is TRBJ2-7; 7 nucleotides align to TRBD1. CDR3 length equals 13 residues. Germline V gene data show CDR1 as PRHDT and CDR2 as FYEKMQ (reference sequence). V lost 4 bases, J lost 3 bases, and 3 bases stayed unmatched.

At least ten counts were recorded for this clonotype. The chain combines TRBV28 with TRBJ2-3; D is unclear. The CDR3 covers 13 residues. V lost 5 bases and J 3 bases, leaving 9 bases between the germline ends. Germline CDR1 MDHEN, CDR2 SYDVKM. The CDR3 DNA follows: TGTGCCAGCAGTCGTGACCTGACAGATACGCAGTATTTT. It translates to CASSRDLTDTQYF. The whole variable domain, remainder taken from reference TRBV28 and TRBJ2-3, is DVKVTQSSRYLVKRTGEKVFLECVQDMDHENMFWYRQDPGLGLRLIYFSYDVKMKEKGDIPEGYSVSREKKERFSLILESASTNQTSMYLCASSRDLTDTQYFGPGTRLTVL.

In this sample, this clonotype turned up many times. The chain recombines TRBV7-8 with TRBJ2-7, with D perhaps given as TRBD1 or TRBD2 (6 bases each). V dropped 0 bases and J dropped 3 bases, with 15 bases sitting between them. This CDR3 is built from 16 residues. Per the germline V gene, CDR1 is SGHVS and CDR2 is FQNEAQ. This CDR3 reads CASSLAMRRGDYEQYF. CDR3 nucleotide sequence: TGTGCCAGCAGCTTAGCGATGCGGAGGGGGGACTACGAGCAGTACTTC.

The sample holds a few counts of this clonotype. The rearrangement uses TRBV12-3 or TRBV12-4 and TRBJ1-4; tentative D call: TRBD1 (6 bases). V dropped 2 bases and J dropped 8 bases, with 21 bases sitting between them. The CDR3 consists of 17 residues. CDR3 sequence: CASSLRVKRGIGEKLFF. In DNA, the CDR3 is TGTGCCAGCAGTTTAAGGGTGAAGAGGGGGATCGGGGAAAAACTGTTTTTT.

This clonotype was recorded at least ten times. The J gene is TRBJ1-5, the V gene TRBV6-5; D might be TRBD1 (6 bases). The CDR3 has 14 residues. Germline assignment: CDR1 MNHEY and CDR2 SVGAGI. V was shortened by 2 bases and J by 6 bases, with 11 bases between the two germline ends. The CDR3 region is CASSYRGGGQPQHF. In DNA form, the CDR3 reads TGTGCCAGCAGTTACAGGGGGGGGGGTCAGCCCCAGCATTTT.

This clonotype was observed at least ten times. V gene TRBV11-1 combines with J gene TRBJ2-5, with D possibly TRBD2 on 6 matching bases. Looked up from germline, CDR1 is SGHAT and CDR2 is FQDESV (reference sequence). V lost 1 base, J lost 5 bases, and 23 bases lay in between. The CDR3 is made up of 18 amino acids. The CDR3, as DNA: TGTGCCAGCAGCTTAGTGAGTCTAAGTAGCGGCCTTATGGAGACCCAGTACTTC. Translation gives CASSLVSLSSGLMETQYF.

This clonotype was recorded at least ten times. The chain couples TRBV20-1 to TRBJ1-2; D not resolved. CDR1 and CDR2 (germline): DFQATT, SNEGSKA (reference sequence). Trimming took 3 bases from V and 4 from J, leaving 6 bases between them. This CDR3 is built from 11 residues. The CDR3 DNA sequence: TGCAGTGCTAGCGCGGCCTATGGCTACACCTTC. Encoded protein: CSASAAYGYTF.

The rearrangement joins TRBV27 to TRBJ1-2; possibly TRBD1 for D (6 bases). The CDR3 runs 14 residues. Germline V lookup: CDR1 MNHEY, CDR2 SMNVEV (reference sequence). Trimming took off 1 base at V and 4 bases at J, with 10 bases between the two ends. Here the CDR3 reads CASSLLAGAYGYTF. CDR3 DNA sequence: TGTGCCAGCAGTTTATTGGCAGGGGCCTATGGCTACACCTTC.

The chain is built from TRBV7-2 and TRBJ2-2; 8 bases are a match to TRBD1. The CDR3 is 19 amino acids. Unmatched junction bases numbered 16, after V lost 3 bases and J lost 4 bases. The germline CDR1 and CDR2 sequences are SGHTA and FQGNSA. The CDR3 DNA sequence: TGTGCCAGCAGCTTCCCTCGGACAGGGCCCCGTAGGGGCACCGGGGAGCTGTTTTTT. It encodes CASSFPRTGPRRGTGELFF.

The CDR3: CSAVGLVGIYNEQFF. The CDR3 DNA follows: TGCAGTGCAGTTGGACTTGTCGGAATCTACAATGAGCAGTTCTTC. The rearrangement uses TRBV20-1 and TRBJ2-1; weak D call: TRBD2 (5 bases). V dropped 6 bases and J dropped 3 bases, with 18 bases sitting between them. CDR1 is DFQATT, CDR2 SNEGSKA, per germline (reference sequence). The CDR3 length is 15 residues.

There are many counts of this clonotype. The chain joins TRBV12-3 or TRBV12-4 to TRBJ1-1; D might be TRBD1 (5 bases). The V and J ends lost 5 bases and 0 bases respectively, with 7 bases between them. This CDR3 is 13 amino acids long. CDR3 sequence: CASSGAMNTEAFF. CDR3 sequence (DNA): TGTGCCAGCAGTGGGGCGATGAACACTGAAGCTTTCTTT.

About this clonotype itself: A read error is possible here, since a much larger clone lies one base away. The CDR3 loop is CASGLPGGRQHF. CDR3 coding DNA: TGTGCCAGCGGCCTCCCTGGTGGCCGCCAGCATTTT. The V gene is TRBV3-1, the J gene TRBJ1-5; D unclear. Germline V gene sequence: CDR1 LGHDT, CDR2 YNNKEL (reference sequence). The CDR3 covers 12 residues. Trimming cost V 8 bases and J 12 bases, with 17 bases left between them.

This clonotype has just a few counts. The chain joins TRBV7-9 to TRBJ1-3; D not certain. Germline CDR1 is SEHNR and CDR2 is FQNEAQ (reference sequence). The CDR3 has 14 amino acids. The ends were cut back, 3 bases at V and 2 bases at J, with 8 bases in the middle. The CDR3 nucleotides are TGTGCCAGCAGCTTGGGGTTACCTGGAAACACCATATATTTT. The encoded protein is CASSLGLPGNTIYF.

This clonotype was seen ten or more times. The V gene is TRBV20-1, the J gene TRBJ2-3, with TRBD2 matching 8 bases. CDR1 is DFQATT, CDR2 SNEGSKA, per germline (reference sequence). The CDR3 spans 13 residues. The ends lost 3 bases at V and 6 bases at J; junction bases unmatched: 5. This CDR3 reads CSARAGGRDTQYF. The CDR3 nucleotides read TGCAGTGCTAGGGCTGGCGGGAGGGATACGCAGTATTTT.

The CDR3 region has the DNA TGTGCCAGCTTGGGTGGGGGGATGGGCAATCAGCCCCAGCATTTT. It specifies CASLGGGMGNQPQHF. This chain links TRBV28 with TRBJ1-5; D is possibly TRBD1 (5 bases). V dropped 8 bases and J dropped 2 bases, with 16 bases sitting between them. There are 15 residues in the CDR3. Germline lookup yields CDR1 MDHEN and CDR2 SYDVKM.